This record covers a single TCR beta chain. The target of this receptor is not known. The input lacks base qualities; no much larger clone sits a single base away. This record belongs to a study of PD-L1 blockade in urothelial cancer (dated by TCRdb to about 2017). Notes on the research overall: All patients started therapy around 2014 and received atezolizumab 1,200 mg intravenously every 3 weeks. Durable clinical benefit was achieved by nine patients and was not achieved by 20 patients. Blood samples were analyzed 3 weeks after the start of treatment (second dose) and 6 weeks after the start of treatment. The study was an exploratory multi-omic analysis of somatic, immune and clinical correlates of response to PD-L1 blockade with atezolizumab in urothelial cancer. Pretreatment blood TCR-seq was available for around 29 patients, at least one posttreatment blood collection was obtained for 24 patients, and tumor TCR-seq was available for 24 patients. In the same patients, whole exome sequencing and RNA sequencing of pretreatment tumors were performed in addition to TCR sequencing. Progression-free survival longer than 6 months counted as durable clinical benefit, and TCR features were additionally tested against both progression-free and overall survival. Pretreatment tumor samples and matched peripheral blood, collected serially before and after atezolizumab treatment, underwent TCR sequencing. An ECOG performance status of 0 or 1 was recorded for the patients, and 0 to 3 prior chemotherapy regimens had been received by the patients. Blood samples gave median yields of approximately 130,000 T cells and over 80,000 unique TCRs, along with a median clonality of around 0.08. About nine tenths of the roughly 29 patients were males with bladder-origin urothelial cancer, and about 65% of the 29 reported a prior smoking history. Study-level results and caveats: Because the sample size was small (n ≈ 28) and many of the analyses were exploratory, the results are meant to be hypothesis-generating. Patients with durable benefit showed greater expansion of tumor-associated TCR clones in peripheral blood 3 weeks after starting treatment (n of about 22, p = 0.022). Improved progression-free and overall survival was associated with having pretreatment peripheral blood TCR clonality below the median.

A total of 29 patients with locally advanced or metastatic urothelial carcinoma, treated at Memorial Sloan Kettering on a trial protocol, made up the cohort. Peripheral blood mononuclear cells were collected pretreatment and during treatment, with between 1 and 8 total time points per patient. The Qiagen DNeasy Blood extraction kit was used to purify genomic DNA from total PBMCs and tumor samples. PBMCs were collected pretreatment and during treatment, and were isolated and stored as previously described. The CDR3 contains 16 residues, cysteine and phenylalanine counted. Only CDR3 DNA remains: 48 bases, in frame from the first base. V has 2 bases trimmed and J has 0 bases trimmed; junction bases matching no gene number 4. CDR1 and CDR2, per the germline V gene, are LGHNT and FRNRAP. Synthetic TCR analog templates were spiked into each PCR so that absolute template abundance could be estimated from read counts. The immunoSEQ assay used bias-controlled V and J gene primers to amplify TCRbeta CDR3 regions from genomic DNA. Sequencing of rearranged TCRbeta segments was done at approximately 20X coverage. The authors processed their data as follows. Sequencing errors were corrected by clustering and CDR3s were annotated against IMGT to assign V, D and J genes. Out-of-frame and stop-codon sequences were excluded, and only productive TCRbeta rearrangements were used in downstream analyses. To compute clonality, Shannon entropy was normalized by the log of the number of unique productive sequences and then subtracted from one. Fisher's exact test with Benjamini-Hochberg correction, using a cutoff of adjusted p below 0.01, was how clones that differed between time points or between blood and tumor were identified. The source is immuneACCESS, and TCRdb retained only in-frame sequences with V and J called. Part of the clones is not carried over; for the studies checked, unresolved V genes explain less than half of this, and the remainder is unexplained. The V and J calls and clone size come from that table; D and trimming were worked out from the DNA. Across this sample there are 35,000 to 45,000 clones, with 65% to 85% seen only once. Around 17% of the sample is in the top ten clones.

This receptor was taken from a man in his 60s with urothelial cancer. Recombination connected TRBV12-5 to TRBJ2-3, and TRBD1 aligns with 8 junction nucleotides. This sample comprised PBMCs, obtained around atezolizumab (anti-PD-L1) treatment. The nucleotide sequence reads TGTGCTAGTGGTTTGCAGACAGGGGTTAGCACAGATACGCAGTATTTT. Its amino acids are CASGLQTGVSTDTQYF. With the portions outside the CDR3 filled from the reference TRBV12-5 and TRBJ2-3 genes, the complete variable region becomes DARVTQTPRHKVTEMGQEVTMRCQPILGHNTVFWYRQTMMQGLELLAYFRNRAPLDDSGMPKDRFSAEMPDATLATLKIQPSEPRDSAVYFCASGLQTGVSTDTQYFGPGTRLTVL.